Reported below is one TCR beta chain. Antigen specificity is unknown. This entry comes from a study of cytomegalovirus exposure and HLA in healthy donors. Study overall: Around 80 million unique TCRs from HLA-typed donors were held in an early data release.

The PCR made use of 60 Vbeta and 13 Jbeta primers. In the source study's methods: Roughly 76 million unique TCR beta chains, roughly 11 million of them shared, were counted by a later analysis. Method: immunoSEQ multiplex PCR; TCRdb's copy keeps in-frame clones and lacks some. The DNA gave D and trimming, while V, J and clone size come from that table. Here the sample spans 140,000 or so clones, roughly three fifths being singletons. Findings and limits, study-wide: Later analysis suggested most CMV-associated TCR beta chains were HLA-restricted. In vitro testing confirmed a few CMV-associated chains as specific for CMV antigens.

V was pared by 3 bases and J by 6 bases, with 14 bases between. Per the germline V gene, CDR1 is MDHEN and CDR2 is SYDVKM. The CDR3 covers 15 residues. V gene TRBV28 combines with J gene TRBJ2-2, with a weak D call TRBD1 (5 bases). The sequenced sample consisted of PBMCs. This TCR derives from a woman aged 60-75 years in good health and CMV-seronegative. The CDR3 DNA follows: TGTGCCAGCAGTTTTGGGGCCGAAGGATCCGGGGAGCTGTTTTTT. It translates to CASSFGAEGSGELFF.